This T cell receptor (beta chain) is from a study of blood T cell repertoires in COVID-19. Study background: Material from acute and convalescent COVID-19 was sourced from the United States, Italy and Spain. T cells, B-cell-depleted T cells, or PBMCs supplied cDNA or gDNA.

Under the authors' procedure: Nucleated cell counts were estimated from reference gene primer amplification. Measured with immunoSEQ multiplex PCR; TCRdb has only the in-frame clones, and not every one. The V and J calls and clone size were taken over from that table, and D and trimming were inferred from the DNA. Altogether around 170,000 clones are present, 80% to 90% being singletons, with the ten largest covering under 2%. V gave up 12 bases and J gave up 0 bases, with 11 bases separating them. The CDR3 is 13 amino acids. CDR1 and CDR2 (germline): KGHDR, SFDVKD. Sequencing input: peripheral blood. The chain has TRBV24-1 and TRBJ2-1; D not resolved. This TCR was recovered from a young man who had recovered from COVID-19. In nucleotides, the CDR3 is TGTGCCTCCTCCTTGAGCTCCTACAATGAGCAGTTCTTC. As protein: CASSLSSYNEQFF.